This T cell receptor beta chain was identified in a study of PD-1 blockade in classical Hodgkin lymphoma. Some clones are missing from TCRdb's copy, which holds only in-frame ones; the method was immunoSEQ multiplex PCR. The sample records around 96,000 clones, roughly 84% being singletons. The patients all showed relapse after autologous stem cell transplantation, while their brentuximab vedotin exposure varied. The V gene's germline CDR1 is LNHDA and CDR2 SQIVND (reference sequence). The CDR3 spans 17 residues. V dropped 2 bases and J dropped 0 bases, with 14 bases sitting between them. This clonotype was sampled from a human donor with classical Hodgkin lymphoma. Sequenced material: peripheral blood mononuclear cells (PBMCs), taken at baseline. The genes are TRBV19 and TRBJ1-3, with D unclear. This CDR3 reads CASSILRSGGSGNTIYF. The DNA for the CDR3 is TGTGCCAGTAGTATATTGAGGTCGGGAGGCTCTGGAAACACCATATATTTT.